This T cell receptor beta chain was sequenced during a study of T cell responses to AZD1222 COVID-19 vaccine (dated by TCRdb to 2020 to 2023). General notes on the study: AZD1222 recipients given second doses at about 4 weeks or at about 12 weeks were pooled, since spike-specific TCR depth and breadth were not found to differ between the two schedules. TCR sequencing covered 230 or so trial participants: roughly 200 given two doses of AZD1222 and 26 given two doses of MenACWY control vaccine. Trial participants were enrolled by age into subgroups of 18-55, 56-69 and 70-plus years, and around 150, 29 and 61 TCR-sequenced participants, respectively, were included in these subgroups. General findings and caveats noted by the study authors: Because no day 14 peak-response samples were available, repertoires were characterized only after the peak T cell response. Conclusions about previously exposed vaccinees are limited, since just five or six AZD1222 recipients were seropositive for SARS-CoV-2 at baseline. The 56-69-year group was small, and its depth increase did not reach significance, likely because of low power. Spike-specific TCR breadth and depth rose significantly after two AZD1222 doses compared with day 0 and with MenACWY recipients. Most participants were white British and females outnumbered males, and the authors suggested that clonal diversity may have been underestimated. CD4 TCRs associated with the vaccine covered the entire spike protein, and the dominant responses were in regions 160-218 and 743-854. Nearly half of unique spike-specific TCRs reportedly recognized epitopes outside regions mutated in the B.1.351 and B.1.1.7 variants.

On this clone: Its specific antigen is unknown. No much larger clone exists at a distance of one base, and base qualities are not known.

V loses 3 bases, J loses 6 bases, and the germline ends lie 16 bases apart. Measured from the cysteine to the phenylalanine, the CDR3 is 15 residues long. The only DNA kept is the CDR3, 45 bases in frame from the first base. CDR1 and CDR2 are read off the germline V gene as KGHSH and LQKENI. The CDR3 regions of human TCRbeta chains were analyzed by immunosequencing. On the study's bioinformatics: TCRs in the repertoires were compared against a reference library of SARS-CoV-2-specific TCRs that had been generated with the MIRA antigen-specificity platform. Breadth meant the fraction of unique TCRs that were SARS-CoV-2-associated, whereas depth meant the fraction of total T cells that were SARS-CoV-2-associated. Using the MIRA data, each spike-specific TCR was mapped to the spike region that the TCR reacts to and placed in a CD4 or CD8 class. Log10-transformed breadth and depth values were compared by one-way ANOVA with Sidak's multiple comparisons tests. TCRdb limited this immuneACCESS table to in-frame rearrangements with V and J called. A share of clones is missing; checked studies link under half to unresolved V genes, and the rest is unexplained. That table furnishes V, J and clone size, whereas the DNA furnished D and trimming. Counted in this sample were more than 100,000 clones; almost 95% of them appeared once. The ten top clones hold around 1.5% of the sample.

What the time point label conveys for this sample: baseline before first vaccination. Vaccinee samples were obtained from the UK trials COV001 and COV002, which included a single-blind randomized controlled phase 2/3 trial of AZD1222 (ChAdOx1 nCoV-19) in healthy adults. For TCRbeta chain sequencing, PBMC samples from trial participants were taken at day 0 and at day 28 after the second dose. Specimen: peripheral blood, collected on day 0 of AZD1222 vaccination. The V gene is TRBV18 and the J gene is TRBJ2-3, with TRBD2 as a weak D call on 6 bases. The receptor's source is an adult in good health. The CDR3 is CASSPPLAGADTQYF. The bases are TGTGCCAGCTCACCTCCACTAGCAGGTGCGGATACGCAGTATTTT. Reference TRBV18 and TRBJ2-3 proteins supply the regions before and after the CDR3; the full variable domain is: NAGVMQNPRHLVRRRGQEARLRCSPMKGHSHVYWYRQLPEEGLKFMVYLQKENIIDESGMPKERFSAEFPKEGPSILRIQQVVRGDSAAYFCASSPPLAGADTQYFGPGTRLTVL.